The T cell receptor beta chain described here comes from a study of control samples from healthy donors and cancer patients. The V segment lost 7 bases and the J segment 4 bases; nucleotides outside the gene matches: 8. The CDR3 runs 15 residues. Germline values: CDR1 MNHEY, CDR2 SVGAGI. The table came from immunoSEQ multiplex PCR; TCRdb's copy has only in-frame clones and leaves some out. This table holds about 170,000 clones, around 92% found once. The J gene is TRBJ2-3, the V gene TRBV6-5; 10 nucleotides agree with TRBD2. Sequenced input: blood. This receptor was obtained from a woman in her forties in good health. The CDR3 nucleotides read TGTGCCAGCATGCAGCGGGGGGGTCCCCCAGATACGCAGTATTTT. It specifies CASMQRGGPPDTQYF.